These T cell receptor beta chains were read from a single sample in a study of OX40 agonist ivuxolimab in advanced cancers. The table came from immunoSEQ multiplex PCR; TCRdb's copy has only in-frame clones and leaves some out. The sample yields around 19,000 clones, over 65% seen once. This material consisted of CD4+ or CD8+ T cells sorted from blood, taken in a trial of the OX40 agonist ivuxolimab. These receptors were obtained from an adult with an advanced solid tumor such as melanoma, head and neck, liver or kidney cancer. Each CDR3 is given with its conserved first and last residue. A D gene is named only where the DNA matches it firmly. Clone sizes are given selectively: once, few, many, or a class where the clone is expanded.

>-|-|TRBV6-6|TRBJ2-4
TGTGCCAGCAGTTGGCAAAACATTCAGTACTTC
CASSWQNIQYF
>TRBD2|once|TRBV7-6|TRBJ2-5
TGTGCCAGCAGCCCCGGACTAGCGGGGGCCCAAGAGACCCAGTACTTC
CASSPGLAGAQETQYF
>-|-|TRBV18|TRBJ2-5
TGTGCCAGCTCACCAGGCCAAGAGACCCAGTACTTC
CASSPGQETQYF
>-|-|TRBV4-3|TRBJ2-7
TGCGCCAGCAGCCAAGATCAGGTGGGACGGCAGCAGTACTTC
CASSQDQVGRQQYF
>TRBD2|-|TRBV5-6|TRBJ2-7
TGTGCCAGCAGCTTGGGAGGTGGGGTCAGACTAGCGGCAACCTACGAGCAGTACTTC
CASSLGGGVRLAATYEQYF
>-|-|TRBV9|TRBJ2-3
TGTGCCAGCAGCCCACAGCCTAGCACAGATACGCAGTATTTT
CASSPQPSTDTQYF
>-|-|TRBV4-1|TRBJ2-7
TGCGCCAGCAGCCAAGATTTACTCAGGGGTCATCTCTCCTACGAGCAGTACTTC
CASSQDLLRGHLSYEQYF
>TRBD2|-|TRBV15|TRBJ2-5
TGTGCCACCAGCAGTTTGGGACTAGGACAAGAGACCCAGTACTTC
CATSSLGLGQETQYF
>TRBD1|once|TRBV7-2|TRBJ1-6
TGTGCCAGCAGCCAACTCGGGACAGGGGGCACACCCCTCCACTTT
CASSQLGTGGTPLHF
>TRBD1|-|TRBV6-5|TRBJ1-5
TGTGCCAGCAGTTACGTATCAGGGGGCGATCAGCCCCAGCATTTT
CASSYVSGGDQPQHF
>-|-|TRBV29-1|TRBJ2-7
TGCAGCGTTCAGACAGACTACGAGCAGTACTTC
CSVQTDYEQYF
>-|-|TRBV7-3|TRBJ2-3
TGTGCCAGCAGCTTATCGACAGCAGATACGCAGTATTTT
CASSLSTADTQYF
>-|-|TRBV19|TRBJ1-2
TGTGCCAGTAGTCCCTCCAATCCACGTAACTATGGCTACACCTTC
CASSPSNPRNYGYTF
>-|-|TRBV6-1|TRBJ2-7
TGTGCCAGCAGTCAGAATACCTACTCCTACGAGCAGTACTTC
CASSQNTYSYEQYF